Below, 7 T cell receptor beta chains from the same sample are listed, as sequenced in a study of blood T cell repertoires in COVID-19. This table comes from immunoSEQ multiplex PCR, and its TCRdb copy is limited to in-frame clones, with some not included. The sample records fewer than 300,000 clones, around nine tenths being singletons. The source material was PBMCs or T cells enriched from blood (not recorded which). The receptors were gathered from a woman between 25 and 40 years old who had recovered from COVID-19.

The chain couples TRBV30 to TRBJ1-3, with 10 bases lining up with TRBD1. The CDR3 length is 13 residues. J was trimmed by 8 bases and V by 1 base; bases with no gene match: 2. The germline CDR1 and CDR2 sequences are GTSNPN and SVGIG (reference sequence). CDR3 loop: CAWSGTGGDTIYF. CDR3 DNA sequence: TGTGCCTGGAGTGGGACAGGGGGGGACACCATATATTTT.

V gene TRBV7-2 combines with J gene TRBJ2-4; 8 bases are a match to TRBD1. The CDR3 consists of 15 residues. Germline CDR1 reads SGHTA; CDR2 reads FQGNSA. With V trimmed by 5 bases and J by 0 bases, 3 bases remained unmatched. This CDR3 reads CASSVRGQAKNIQYF. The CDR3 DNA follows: TGTGCCAGCAGCGTCAGGGGGCAAGCCAAAAACATTCAGTACTTC.

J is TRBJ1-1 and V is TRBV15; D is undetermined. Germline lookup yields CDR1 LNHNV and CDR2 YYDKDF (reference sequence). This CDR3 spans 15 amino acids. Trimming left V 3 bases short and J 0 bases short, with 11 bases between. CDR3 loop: CATSSTQNMNTEAFF. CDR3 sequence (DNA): TGTGCCACCAGCAGTACACAGAATATGAACACTGAAGCTTTCTTT.

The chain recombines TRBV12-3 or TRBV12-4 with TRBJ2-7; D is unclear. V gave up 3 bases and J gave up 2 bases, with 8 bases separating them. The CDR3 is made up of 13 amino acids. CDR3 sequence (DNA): TGTGCCAGCAGTTTTGGGCAGACCTACGAGCAGTACTTC. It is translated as CASSFGQTYEQYF.

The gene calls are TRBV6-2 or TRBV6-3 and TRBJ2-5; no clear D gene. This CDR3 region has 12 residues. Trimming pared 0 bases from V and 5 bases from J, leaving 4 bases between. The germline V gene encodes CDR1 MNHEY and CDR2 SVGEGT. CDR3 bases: TGTGCCAGCAGTTACTCGAGGGAGACCCAGTACTTC. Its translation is CASSYSRETQYF.

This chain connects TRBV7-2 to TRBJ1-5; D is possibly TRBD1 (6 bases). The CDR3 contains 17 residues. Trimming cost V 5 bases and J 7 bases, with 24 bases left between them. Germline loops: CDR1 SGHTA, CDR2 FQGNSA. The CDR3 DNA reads TGTGCCAGCAGCCCTATAGTGGTACCTGATCAGGGGCAGCCCCAGCATTTT. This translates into CASSPIVVPDQGQPQHF.

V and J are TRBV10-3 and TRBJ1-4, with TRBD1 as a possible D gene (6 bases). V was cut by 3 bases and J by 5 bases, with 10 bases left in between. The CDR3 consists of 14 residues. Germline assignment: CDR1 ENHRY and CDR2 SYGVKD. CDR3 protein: CAISDRGRNEKLFF. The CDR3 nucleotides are TGTGCCATCAGTGATAGGGGGAGAAATGAAAAACTGTTTTTT.